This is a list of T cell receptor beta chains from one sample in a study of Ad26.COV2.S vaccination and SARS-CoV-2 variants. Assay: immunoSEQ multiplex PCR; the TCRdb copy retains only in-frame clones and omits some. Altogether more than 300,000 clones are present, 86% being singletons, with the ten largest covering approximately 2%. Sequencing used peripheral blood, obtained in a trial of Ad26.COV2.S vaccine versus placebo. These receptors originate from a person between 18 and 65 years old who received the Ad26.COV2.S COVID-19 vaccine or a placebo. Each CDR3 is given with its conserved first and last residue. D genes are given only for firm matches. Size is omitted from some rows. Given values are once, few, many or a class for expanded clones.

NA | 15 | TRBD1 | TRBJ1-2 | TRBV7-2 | TGTGCCAGCAGCTTGGGACAGGGATCGGGCTATGGCTACACCTTC | CASSLGQGSGYGYTF
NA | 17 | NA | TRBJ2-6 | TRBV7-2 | TGTGCCAGCAGCTTAATGGGAGGACAGATTGGGGCCAACGTCCTGACTTTC | CASSLMGGQIGANVLTF
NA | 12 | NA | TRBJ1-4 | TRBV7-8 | TGTGCCAGCAGCTTAGGCCGTAAAAAACTGTTTTTT | CASSLGRKKLFF
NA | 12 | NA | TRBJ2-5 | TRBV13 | TGTGCCAGCAGTAGAGAACAAGAGACCCAGTACTTC | CASSREQETQYF
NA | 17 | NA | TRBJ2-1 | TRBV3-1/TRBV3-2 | TGTGCCAGCAGCCAAGAATGTGGAAGGAGCTCCTACAATGAGCAGTTCTTC | CASSQECGRSSYNEQFF
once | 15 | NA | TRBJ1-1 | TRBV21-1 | TGTGCCAGCAGCAAACGGGAGGGGCTTAACACTGAAGCTTTCTTT | CASSKREGLNTEAFF
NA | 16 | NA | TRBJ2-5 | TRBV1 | TGCACCAGCAGCCAAGACCTCGGGGGGGGAAGGGAGACCCAGTACTTC | CTSSQDLGGGRETQYF
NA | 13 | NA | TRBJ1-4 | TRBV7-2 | TGTGCCAGCAGCTCCCCTTCTATCGAAAAACTGTTTTTT | CASSSPSIEKLFF
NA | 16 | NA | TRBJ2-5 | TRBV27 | TGTGCCAGCAGTTTAGCCTCCGGGACTCTCCAAGAGACCCAGTACTTC | CASSLASGTLQETQYF
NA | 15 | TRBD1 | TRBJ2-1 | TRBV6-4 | TGTGCCAGCAGTGCCAGGGGACAGGGGGGCAATGAGCAGTTCTTC | CASSARGQGGNEQFF
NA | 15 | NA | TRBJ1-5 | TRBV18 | TGTGCCAGCTCACCAGCCGGGTCTCGCAATCAGCCCCAGCATTTT | CASSPAGSRNQPQHF
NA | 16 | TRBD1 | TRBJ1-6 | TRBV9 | TGTGCCAGCAGCGTAGACGTGGCAGGGGGGGCTTCACCCCTCCACTTT | CASSVDVAGGASPLHF
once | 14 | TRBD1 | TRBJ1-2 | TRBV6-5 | TGTGCCAGCAGCGAGGGACAGGGTAACTATGGCTACACCTTC | CASSEGQGNYGYTF